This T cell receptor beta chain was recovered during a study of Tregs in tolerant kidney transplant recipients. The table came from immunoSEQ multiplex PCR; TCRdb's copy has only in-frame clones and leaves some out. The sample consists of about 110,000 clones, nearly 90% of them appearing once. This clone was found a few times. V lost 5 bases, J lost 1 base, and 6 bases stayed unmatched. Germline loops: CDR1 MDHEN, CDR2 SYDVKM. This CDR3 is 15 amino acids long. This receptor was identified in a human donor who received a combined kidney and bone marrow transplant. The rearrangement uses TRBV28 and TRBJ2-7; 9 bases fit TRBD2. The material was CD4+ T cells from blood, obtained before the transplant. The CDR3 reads CASSKSGRTSYEQYF. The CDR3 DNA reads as TGTGCCAGCAGTAAGAGCGGGAGGACTTCCTACGAGCAGTACTTC.